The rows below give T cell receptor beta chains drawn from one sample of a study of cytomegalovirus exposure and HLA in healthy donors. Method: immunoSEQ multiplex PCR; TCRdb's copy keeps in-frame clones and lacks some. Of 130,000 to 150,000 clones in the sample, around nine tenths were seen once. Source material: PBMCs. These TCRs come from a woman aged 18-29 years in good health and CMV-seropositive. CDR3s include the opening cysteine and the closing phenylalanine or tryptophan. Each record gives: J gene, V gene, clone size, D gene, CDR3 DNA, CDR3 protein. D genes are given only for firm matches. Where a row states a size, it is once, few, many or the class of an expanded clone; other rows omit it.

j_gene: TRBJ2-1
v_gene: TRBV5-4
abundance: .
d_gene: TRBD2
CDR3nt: TGTGCCAGCAGCTCGGGACTAGCGGGGTACAATGAGCAGTTCTTC
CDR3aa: CASSSGLAGYNEQFF

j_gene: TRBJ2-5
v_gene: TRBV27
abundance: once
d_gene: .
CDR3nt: TGTGCCAGCAGGCGGGCCAGCCAAGAGACCCAGTACTTC
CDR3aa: CASRRASQETQYF

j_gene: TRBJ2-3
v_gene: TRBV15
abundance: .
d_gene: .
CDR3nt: TGTGCCACCAGCAGACGACAGGGAGGTACAGATACGCAGTATTTT
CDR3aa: CATSRRQGGTDTQYF

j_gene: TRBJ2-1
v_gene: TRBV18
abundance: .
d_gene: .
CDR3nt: TGTGCCAGCTCAAAAGGGAGAACCTCCTACAATGAGCAGTTCTTC
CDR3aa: CASSKGRTSYNEQFF

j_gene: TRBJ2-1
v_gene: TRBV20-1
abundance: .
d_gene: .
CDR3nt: TGCAGTGCTCCGCGGGGCCATGAGCAGTTCTTC
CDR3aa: CSAPRGHEQFF

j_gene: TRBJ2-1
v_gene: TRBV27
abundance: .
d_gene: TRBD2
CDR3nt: TGTGCCAGCAGTTCGAGGACTAGCGGGGGGAACCGATACAATGAGCAGTTCTTC
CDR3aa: CASSSRTSGGNRYNEQFF

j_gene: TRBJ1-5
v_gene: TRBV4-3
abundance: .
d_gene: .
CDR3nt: TGCGCCAGCAGCCGGGACACGAATCAGCCCCAGCATTTT
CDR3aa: CASSRDTNQPQHF

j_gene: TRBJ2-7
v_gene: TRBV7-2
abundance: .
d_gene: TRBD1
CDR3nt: TGTGCCAGCAGCTTAGAACAGGGGGCAGGCTACGAGCAGTACTTC
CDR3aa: CASSLEQGAGYEQYF

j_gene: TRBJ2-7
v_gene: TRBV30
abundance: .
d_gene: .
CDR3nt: TGTGCCTGTATTTACAGGGCCCCCTACGAGCAGTACTTC
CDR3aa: CACIYRAPYEQYF

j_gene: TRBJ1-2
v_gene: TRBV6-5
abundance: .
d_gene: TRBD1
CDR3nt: TGTGCCAGCAGTTACCCGACAGGGGACGGCTACACCTTC
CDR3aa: CASSYPTGDGYTF

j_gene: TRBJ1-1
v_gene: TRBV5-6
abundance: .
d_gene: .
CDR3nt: TGTGCCAGCAGCGGGGCTTCAGGGAAAGCTTTCTTT
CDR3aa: CASSGASGKAFF

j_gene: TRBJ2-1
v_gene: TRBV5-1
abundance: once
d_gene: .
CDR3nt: TGCGCCAGCAGCTTGACAGGGCCATCCTACAATGAGCAGTTCTTC
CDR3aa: CASSLTGPSYNEQFF

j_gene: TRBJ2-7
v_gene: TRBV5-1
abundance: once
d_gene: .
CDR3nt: TGCGCCAGCAGCTTGGGATGGTCAGTGAATGACTACGAGCAGTACTTC
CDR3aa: CASSLGWSVNDYEQYF

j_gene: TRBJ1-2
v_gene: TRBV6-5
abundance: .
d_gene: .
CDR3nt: TGTGCCAGCAGTTATGGCGCAGGGGAGAGCTATGGCTACACCTTC
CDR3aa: CASSYGAGESYGYTF

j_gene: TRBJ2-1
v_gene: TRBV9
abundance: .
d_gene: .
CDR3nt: TGTGCCAGCAGCCTGGGGACTTACAATGAGCAGTTCTTC
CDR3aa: CASSLGTYNEQFF

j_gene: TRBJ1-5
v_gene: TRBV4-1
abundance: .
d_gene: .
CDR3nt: TGCGCCAGCAGCCAAGTGGGGCGGGAGAATCAGCCCCAGCATTTT
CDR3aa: CASSQVGRENQPQHF

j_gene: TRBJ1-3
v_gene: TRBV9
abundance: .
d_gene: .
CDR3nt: TGTGCCAGCAGCGTAGAGGCTCCTAGACGGTCTGGAAACACCATATATTTT
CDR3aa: CASSVEAPRRSGNTIYF

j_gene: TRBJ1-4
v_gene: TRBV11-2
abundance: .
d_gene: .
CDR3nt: TGTGCCAGCAGCTTAGCCCTCGGGGGGGGGAATGAAAAACTGTTTTTT
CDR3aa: CASSLALGGGNEKLFF

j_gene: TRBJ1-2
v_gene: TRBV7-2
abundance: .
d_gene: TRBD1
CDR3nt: TGTGCCAGCAGCTCGGGACAGGGGAACTATGGCTACACCTTC
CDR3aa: CASSSGQGNYGYTF

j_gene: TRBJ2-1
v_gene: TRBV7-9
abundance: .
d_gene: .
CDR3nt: TGTGCCAGCAGCTTACGTGCAGGGGGGAGTGAGCAGTTCTTC
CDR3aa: CASSLRAGGSEQFF

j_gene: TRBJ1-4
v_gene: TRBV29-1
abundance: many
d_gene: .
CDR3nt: TGCAGCGTTGAAAGCGGGGGCCGGGAAAAACTGTTTTTT
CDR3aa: CSVESGGREKLFF

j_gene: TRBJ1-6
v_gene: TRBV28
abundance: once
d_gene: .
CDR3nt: TGTGCCAGCAGTTTGACTTCCTTAAATTCACCCCTCCACTTT
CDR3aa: CASSLTSLNSPLHF

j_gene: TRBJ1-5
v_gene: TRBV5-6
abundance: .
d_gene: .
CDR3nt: TGTGCCAGCAGCCCGGGGGGAGGTCAGCCCCAGCATTTT
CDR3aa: CASSPGGGQPQHF

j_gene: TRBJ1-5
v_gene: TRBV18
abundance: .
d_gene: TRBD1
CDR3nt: TGTGCCAGCTCACCAGACAGGGGGCGGCAGCCCCAGCATTTT
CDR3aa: CASSPDRGRQPQHF

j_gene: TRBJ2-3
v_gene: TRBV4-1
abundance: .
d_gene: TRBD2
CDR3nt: TGCGCCAGCAGCCAAGGTGGAGCGGGAGGGGGCACAGATACGCAGTATTTT
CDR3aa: CASSQGGAGGGTDTQYF

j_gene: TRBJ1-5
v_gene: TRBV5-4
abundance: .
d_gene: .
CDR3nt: TGTGCCAGCAGCTTGGTACAGGCTGATCAGCCCCAGCATTTT
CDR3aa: CASSLVQADQPQHF

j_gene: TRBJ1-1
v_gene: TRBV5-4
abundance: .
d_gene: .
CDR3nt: TGTGCCAGCAGCTTGTTCGGGGACTCTGAAGCTTTCTTT
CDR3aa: CASSLFGDSEAFF

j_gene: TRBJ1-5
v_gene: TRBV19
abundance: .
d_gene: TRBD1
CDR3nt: TGTGCCAGCTCCCCTACGCGACAGGGGGATAATCAGCCCCAGCATTTT
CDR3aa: CASSPTRQGDNQPQHF

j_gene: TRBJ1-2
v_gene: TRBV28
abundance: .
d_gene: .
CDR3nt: TGTGCCAGCAGTTCGGTAGCAGGGAGGTATGGCTACACCTTC
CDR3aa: CASSSVAGRYGYTF

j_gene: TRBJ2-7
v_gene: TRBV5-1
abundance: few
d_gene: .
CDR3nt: TGCGCCAGCAGCCTAGGGGCGACCCTCGGGTACGAGCAGTACTTC
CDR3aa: CASSLGATLGYEQYF

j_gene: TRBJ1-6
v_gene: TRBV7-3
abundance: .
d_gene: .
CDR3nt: TGTGCCAGCAGCTTAAATGGGCAGTCCTATAATTCACCCCTCCACTTT
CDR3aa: CASSLNGQSYNSPLHF

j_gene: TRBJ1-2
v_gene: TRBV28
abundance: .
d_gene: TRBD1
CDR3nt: TGTGCCAGCGGATCCTCGAACAGGGGATTGGACTATGGCTACACCTTC
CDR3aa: CASGSSNRGLDYGYTF

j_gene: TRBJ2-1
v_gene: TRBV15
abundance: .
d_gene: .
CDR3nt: TGTGCCACCAGCAAGGACAGCTCCTACAATGAGCAGTTCTTC
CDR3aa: CATSKDSSYNEQFF

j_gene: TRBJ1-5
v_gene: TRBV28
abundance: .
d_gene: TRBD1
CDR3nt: TGTGCCAGCAGACCCAACGGACAGGGCGGGTATCAGCCCCAGCATTTT
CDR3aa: CASRPNGQGGYQPQHF

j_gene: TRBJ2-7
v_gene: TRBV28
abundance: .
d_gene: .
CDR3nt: TGTGCCAGCAGTCGTTCCTCGACCAAGCGGGAGCAGTACTTC
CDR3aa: CASSRSSTKREQYF

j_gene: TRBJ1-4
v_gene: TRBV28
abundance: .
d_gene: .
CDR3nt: TGTGCCAGCAGCCGGACAGTAGAAAAACTGTTTTTT
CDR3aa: CASSRTVEKLFF

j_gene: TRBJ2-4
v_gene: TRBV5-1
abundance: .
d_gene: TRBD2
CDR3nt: TGCGCCAGCAGCTCAGGCGGGCTAGCGGGACGGAACATTCAGTACTTC
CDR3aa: CASSSGGLAGRNIQYF

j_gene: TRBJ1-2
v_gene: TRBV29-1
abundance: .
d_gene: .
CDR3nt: TGCAGCGTTGAAGATCTTCCAGGGGCGCGGGGCTACACCTTC
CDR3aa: CSVEDLPGARGYTF

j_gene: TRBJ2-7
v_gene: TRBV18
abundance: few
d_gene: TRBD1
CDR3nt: TGTGCCAGCTCACCATTGGGACAGAGCTCCTACGAGCAGTACTTC
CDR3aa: CASSPLGQSSYEQYF

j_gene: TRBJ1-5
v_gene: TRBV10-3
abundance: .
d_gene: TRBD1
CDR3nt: TGTGCCACACCTACAGGGGAAATCGGTCAGCCCCAGCATTTT
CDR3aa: CATPTGEIGQPQHF

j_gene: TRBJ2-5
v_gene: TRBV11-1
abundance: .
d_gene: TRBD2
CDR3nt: TGTGCCAGCAGCTTTAGCGGGGGGGCCGGGGAAGAGACCCAGTACTTC
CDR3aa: CASSFSGGAGEETQYF

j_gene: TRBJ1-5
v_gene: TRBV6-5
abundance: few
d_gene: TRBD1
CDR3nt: TGTGCCAGCAGGGGGACAGGGGATCAGCCCCAGCATTTT
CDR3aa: CASRGTGDQPQHF

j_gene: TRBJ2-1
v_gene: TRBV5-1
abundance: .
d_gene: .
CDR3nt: TGCGCCAGCAGCCCCCGGGACTTACGCTTCGATGAGCAGTTCTTC
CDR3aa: CASSPRDLRFDEQFF

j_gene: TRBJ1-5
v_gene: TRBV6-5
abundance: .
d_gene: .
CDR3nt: TGTGCCAGCAGCTCGAGACGGGGTCAGCCCCAGCATTTT
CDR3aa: CASSSRRGQPQHF

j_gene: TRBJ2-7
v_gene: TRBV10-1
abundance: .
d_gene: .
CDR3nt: TGCGCCAGCAGTGAGGGAACGGGACTCTCAGGCTACGAGCAGTACTTC
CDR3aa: CASSEGTGLSGYEQYF

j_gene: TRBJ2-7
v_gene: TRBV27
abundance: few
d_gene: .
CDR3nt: TGTGCCAGCAGTGCGAGCTCCTACGAGCAGTACTTC
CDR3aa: CASSASSYEQYF

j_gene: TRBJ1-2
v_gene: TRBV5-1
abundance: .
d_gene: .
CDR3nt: TGCGCCAGCAGCTTAACGACAGGTCGTGGCTATGGCTACACCTTC
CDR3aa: CASSLTTGRGYGYTF

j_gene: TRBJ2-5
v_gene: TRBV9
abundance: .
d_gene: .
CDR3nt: TGTGCCAGCAGCGCCTTCGAGGGAGGACTTCAAGAGACCCAGTACTTC
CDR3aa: CASSAFEGGLQETQYF

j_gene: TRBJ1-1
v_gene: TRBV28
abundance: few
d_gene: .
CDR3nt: TGTGCCAGCCCTACCGCCCAGGGTGAAGCTTTCTTT
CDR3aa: CASPTAQGEAFF

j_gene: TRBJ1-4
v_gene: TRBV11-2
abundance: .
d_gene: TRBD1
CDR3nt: TGTGCCAGCAGCTTACCCGGGACAGGGGGTGAAAAACTGTTTTTT
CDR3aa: CASSLPGTGGEKLFF

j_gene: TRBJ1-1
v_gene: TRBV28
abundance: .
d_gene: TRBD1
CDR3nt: TGTGCCAGCAGAACGACAGGGGGGACTGAAGCTTTCTTT
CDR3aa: CASRTTGGTEAFF

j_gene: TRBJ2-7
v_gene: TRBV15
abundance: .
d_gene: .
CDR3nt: TGTGCCACCAGCAGAGATGCGGGGGCGATCTACGAGCAGTACTTC
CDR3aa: CATSRDAGAIYEQYF

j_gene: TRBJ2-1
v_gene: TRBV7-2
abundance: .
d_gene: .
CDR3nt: TGTGCCAGCAGCTTGAACAGGGAAACCAGTGAGCAGTTCTTC
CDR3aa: CASSLNRETSEQFF

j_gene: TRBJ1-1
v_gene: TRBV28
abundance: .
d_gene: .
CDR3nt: TGTGCCAGCAGTTGGTCGAGTCAGAATTGGGCAGGCGCTGAAGCTTTCTTT
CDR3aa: CASSWSSQNWAGAEAFF

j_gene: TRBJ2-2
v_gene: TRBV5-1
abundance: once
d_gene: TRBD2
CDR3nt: TGCGCCAGCAGCTTGGAAACTAGCGGGAGGGCCTGGAACGGGGAGCTGTTTTTT
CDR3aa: CASSLETSGRAWNGELFF

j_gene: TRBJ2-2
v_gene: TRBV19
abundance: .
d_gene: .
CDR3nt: TGTGCCAGTAGTATTTTACGGGGAGTCGGCACCGGGGAGCTGTTTTTT
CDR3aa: CASSILRGVGTGELFF

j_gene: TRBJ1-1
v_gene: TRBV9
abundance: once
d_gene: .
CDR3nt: TGTGCCAGCAGCCCCTACCCTAGTTTTGGCACTGAAGCTTTCTTT
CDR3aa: CASSPYPSFGTEAFF

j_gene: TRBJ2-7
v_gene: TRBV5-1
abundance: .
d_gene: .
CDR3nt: TGCGCCAGCAGCCAGGGGACCTCCTACGAGCAGTACTTC
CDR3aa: CASSQGTSYEQYF

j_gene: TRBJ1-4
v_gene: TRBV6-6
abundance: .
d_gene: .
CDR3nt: TGTGCCAGCAGTTCACGGGGGGCCCTTAATGAAAAACTGTTTTTT
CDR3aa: CASSSRGALNEKLFF

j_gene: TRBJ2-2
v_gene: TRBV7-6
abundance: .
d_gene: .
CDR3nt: TGTGCCAGCAGCTTATTTCTCGGGACAAATGAGGGGGAGCTGTTTTTT
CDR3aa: CASSLFLGTNEGELFF